Listed here is a single T cell receptor beta chain. Its antigen remains unknown. Each CDR3 protein is one row after TCRdb ran MiXCR on the RT-PCR reads. The sample carries some 800,000 distinct CDR3 sequences, approximately 22% recorded once. This specimen belongs to a study of response to subunit inactivated influenza vaccine. Study findings and constraints: Researchers suggested that each seasonal influenza vaccination recruits few new T cells.

Germline CDR1 and CDR2: DFQATT and SNEGSKA (reference sequence). J gave up 5 bases and V 0 bases, and 8 bases lay outside the gene matches. The CDR3 runs 15 residues. V and J are TRBV20-1 and TRBJ2-5; 8 positions match TRBD2. Sequencing was performed on PBMCs from blood, taken 5 to 6 days after vaccination. The receptor's source is a man aged 50 to 60 who received an inactivated influenza vaccine. CDR3 DNA sequence: TGCAGTGCTAGAGATGGACGGGGGGGCCCTGAGACCCAGTACTTC. This translates into CSARDGRGGPETQYF.